A selection of T cell receptor beta chains follows, all from one sample in a study of regulatory and conventional T cells in RAG deficiency. Sequencing used immunoSEQ multiplex PCR; TCRdb keeps in-frame clones, though not all of them. The sample has 30,000 to 40,000 clones, approximately 91% seen once; the top ten hold about an eighth. These records were also assigned to another study, of regulatory T cells.

Specimen: CD8+ T cells sorted from blood. These receptors were collected from a human donor in good health. The CDR3 runs from the conserved cysteine through the conserved F or W. A D gene is named only where the DNA matches it firmly. Clone sizes are given selectively: once, few, many, or a class where the clone is expanded.

>TRBV20-1|TRBJ2-3|-|-
TGCAGTGCTAGGTGGGAAGATACGCAGTATTTT
CSARWEDTQYF
>TRBV29-1|TRBJ2-2|TRBD2|-
TGCAGCGTTCTAATAGCGGGGGGGCCGAACACCGGGGAGCTGTTTTTT
CSVLIAGGPNTGELFF
>TRBV30|TRBJ2-7|-|-
TGTGCCTGGAGACCGGGACCATTGGGCGAGCAGTACTTC
CAWRPGPLGEQYF
>TRBV6-1|TRBJ2-7|-|-
TGTGCCAGCAGCAACGGTCCCTACGAGCAGTACTTC
CASSNGPYEQYF
>TRBV9|TRBJ2-3|-|-
TGTGCCAGCAGCGTAGGGGCTTCAAGCACAGATACGCAGTATTTT
CASSVGASSTDTQYF
>TRBV7-8|TRBJ2-1|TRBD2|-
TGTGCCAGCAGGGATAAAGATAGCGGGGGGTACTACAATGAGCAGTTCTTC
CASRDKDSGGYYNEQFF
>TRBV6-5|TRBJ2-7|-|-
TGTGCCAGCAGTTACTCTGGGTCAGGGAGCTCCTACGAGCAGTACTTC
CASSYSGSGSSYEQYF
>TRBV11-1|TRBJ2-7|-|few
TGTGCCAGCAGCGACCTAATCTCCTACGAGCAGTACTTC
CASSDLISYEQYF
>TRBV11-2|TRBJ1-4|TRBD1|-
TGTGCCAGCAGCTCGGACAGGCGAACCCCAGGGTTTTTT
CASSSDRRTPGFF
>TRBV7-9|TRBJ2-7|TRBD2|-
TGTGCCAGCAGCTCCGGGACTACAGAGGGTTACGAGCAGTACTTC
CASSSGTTEGYEQYF
>TRBV30|TRBJ2-7|-|-
TGTGCCTGGAACCGGGTCTCCTACGAGCAGTACTTC
CAWNRVSYEQYF
>TRBV7-6|TRBJ1-2|TRBD1|-
TGTGCCAGCAGAGGACAGGACAGGGAGGGATCCTATGGCTACACCTTC
CASRGQDREGSYGYTF
>TRBV11-2|TRBJ2-1|-|-
TGTGCCAGCAGCTTAGACGTGGGGCTGGGCAATGAGCAGTTCTTC
CASSLDVGLGNEQFF
>TRBV6-6|TRBJ2-7|TRBD2|-
TGTGCCAGCAAATCTAGCGGGGACCGCTCCTACGAGCAGTACTTC
CASKSSGDRSYEQYF
>TRBV5-1|TRBJ2-7|-|-
TGCGCCAGCAGCCCGTCGGGGAACTACGAGCAGTACTTC
CASSPSGNYEQYF
>TRBV27|TRBJ2-3|-|-
TGTGCCAGCAGTTTATCCGGGGGCTCAGATACGCAGTATTTT
CASSLSGGSDTQYF
>TRBV5-1|TRBJ2-4|TRBD1|-
TGCGCCAGCAGCTTTGCGGACAGGGGTGAAAACATTCAGTACTTC
CASSFADRGENIQYF
>TRBV4-1|TRBJ2-1|TRBD2|-
TGCGCCAGCAGCCAGCGGACTAGCGGGGTAAATGAGCAGTTCTTC
CASSQRTSGVNEQFF
>TRBV6-1|TRBJ1-2|-|-
TGTGCCAGCAGTACCGTCCGGGGGGCGAACTATGGCTACACCTTC
CASSTVRGANYGYTF
>TRBV7-9|TRBJ1-2|TRBD1|-
TGTGCCAGCAGCTCGGACAGGGAGGAGTATGGCTACACCTTC
CASSSDREEYGYTF
>TRBV7-2|TRBJ1-1|-|-
TGTGCCAGCAGCACCGGACAGAATGAAGCTTTCTTT
CASSTGQNEAFF
>TRBV7-2|TRBJ1-3|-|few
TGTGCCAGCAGCCACTCAAGGGGCACCATATATTTT
CASSHSRGTIYF